These T cell receptor beta chains were read from a single sample in a study of T cell repertoires in cytomegalovirus infection. These receptors' antigens are unknown. TCRdb passed the reads through MiXCR, listing each CDR3 protein once. The data hold about 350,000 distinct CDR3 sequences, with nearly 35% observed a single time. This specimen consisted of cultured PBMCs, obtained from culture after CMV antigen stimulation. The receptors stem from a human donor in good health (CMV status not recorded). Some clones in this sample may be carry-over from other donors' samples. Both conserved end residues are part of each CDR3. The order of the fields is CDR3 length, clone size, D gene, J gene, V gene, CDR3 DNA, CDR3 protein. D genes are given only for firm matches. Expanded clones get a size class; other rows say once, few or many, or leave the size out.

>16|.|TRBD1|TRBJ2-1|TRBV9
TGTGCCAGCACCGGGTCCCACGGGACAGTCTACAATGAGCAGTTCTTC
CASTGSHGTVYNEQFF
>14|.|.|TRBJ2-2|TRBV7-9
TGTGCCAGCAGCTTAGGGACAGTAACCGGGGAGCTGTTTTTT
CASSLGTVTGELFF
>12|.|.|TRBJ1-1|TRBV20-1
TGCAGTGCTAGAGATCTGCAGGGGAAGGCTTTCTTT
CSARDLQGKAFF
>14|.|.|TRBJ2-1|TRBV6-5
TGTGCCAGCAGTTACCGCGGCCCCTGGGATGAGCAGTTCTTC
CASSYRGPWDEQFF
>16|few|.|TRBJ1-4|TRBV6-5
TGTGCCAGCAGCCGTCTCCGGGTGGGGGGGGTTGAAAAACTGTTTTTT
CASSRLRVGGVEKLFF
>16|few|TRBD1|TRBJ1-5|TRBV12-3/TRBV12-4
TGTGCCAGCAGTCCCTGGGACAGGGTCCCAAATCAGCCCCAGCATTTT
CASSPWDRVPNQPQHF
>16|.|TRBD2|TRBJ2-7|TRBV7-9
TGTGCCAGCAGCCAACGGCCGCTAGCGGGAGAATACGAGCAGTACTTC
CASSQRPLAGEYEQYF
>12|many|.|TRBJ2-3|TRBV7-9
TGTGCCAGCAGCCGGGGCACAGATACGCAGTATTTT
CASSRGTDTQYF
>13|many|.|TRBJ1-1|TRBV7-2
TGTGCCAGCAGCTTCGATCTGAACACTGAAGCTTTCTTT
CASSFDLNTEAFF
>15|.|TRBD1|TRBJ2-1|TRBV7-8
TGTGCCAGCAGCTTCATGACAGGACAGGGAAATGAGCAGTTCTTC
CASSFMTGQGNEQFF
>15|.|TRBD2|TRBJ2-2|TRBV6-5
TGTGCCAGCAGTTACGGGACTACCCACACCGGGGAGCTGTTTTTT
CASSYGTTHTGELFF
>20|many|.|TRBJ2-5|TRBV12-5
TGTGCTAGTGGTCTACTCCCCCTCCAAGCCACTTCGCGTGCGCAAGAGACCCAGTACTTC
CASGLLPLQATSRAQETQYF
>18|many|TRBD2|TRBJ2-3|TRBV7-2
TGTGCCAGCAGCTCTAGCGGGAGGGCCATTCAGACTACAGATACGCAGTATTTT
CASSSSGRAIQTTDTQYF
>15|.|.|TRBJ1-6|TRBV25-1
TGTGCCAGCAGTGAATACAGAGGTTATAATTCACCCCTCCACTTT
CASSEYRGYNSPLHF
>16|many|.|TRBJ1-6|TRBV12-3/TRBV12-4
TGTGCCAGCAGCTCCGGGACGGTGCTTTATAATTCACCCCTCCACTTT
CASSSGTVLYNSPLHF